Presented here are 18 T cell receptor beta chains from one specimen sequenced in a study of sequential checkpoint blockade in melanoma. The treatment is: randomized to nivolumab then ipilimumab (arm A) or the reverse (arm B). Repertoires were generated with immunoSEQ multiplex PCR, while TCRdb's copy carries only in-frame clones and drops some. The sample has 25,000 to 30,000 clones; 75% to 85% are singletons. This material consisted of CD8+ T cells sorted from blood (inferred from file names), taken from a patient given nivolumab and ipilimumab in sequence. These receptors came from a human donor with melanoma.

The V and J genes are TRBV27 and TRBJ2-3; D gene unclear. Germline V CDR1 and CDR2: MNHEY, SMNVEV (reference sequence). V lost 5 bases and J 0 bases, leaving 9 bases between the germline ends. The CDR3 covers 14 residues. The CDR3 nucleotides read TGTGCCAGCAGTCTAACCACTAGCACAGATACGCAGTATTTT. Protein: CASSLTTSTDTQYF.

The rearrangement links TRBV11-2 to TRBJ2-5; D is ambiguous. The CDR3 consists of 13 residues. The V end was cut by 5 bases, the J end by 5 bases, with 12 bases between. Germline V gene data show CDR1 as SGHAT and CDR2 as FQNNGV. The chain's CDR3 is CASSLPLQETQYF. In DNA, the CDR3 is TGTGCCAGCAGCCTCCCGCTACAGGAGACCCAGTACTTC.

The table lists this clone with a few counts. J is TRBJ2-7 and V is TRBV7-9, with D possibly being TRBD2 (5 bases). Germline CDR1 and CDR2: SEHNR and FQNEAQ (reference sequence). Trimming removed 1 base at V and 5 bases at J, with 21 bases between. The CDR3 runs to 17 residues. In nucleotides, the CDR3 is TGTGCCAGCAGCTTAGACCCCCCGTACTCGCTAGCCCACGAGCAGTACTTC. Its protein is CASSLDPPYSLAHEQYF.

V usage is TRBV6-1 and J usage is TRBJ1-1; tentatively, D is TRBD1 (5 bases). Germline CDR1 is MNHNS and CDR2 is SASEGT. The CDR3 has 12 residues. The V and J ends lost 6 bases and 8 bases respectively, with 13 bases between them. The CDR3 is CASRGLGYEAFF. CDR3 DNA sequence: TGTGCCAGCAGGGGGCTGGGGTACGAAGCTTTCTTT.

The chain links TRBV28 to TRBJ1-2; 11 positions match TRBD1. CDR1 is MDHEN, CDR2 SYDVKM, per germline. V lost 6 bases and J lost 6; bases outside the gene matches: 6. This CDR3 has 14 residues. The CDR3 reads CASSVGQGVDGYTF. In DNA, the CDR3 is TGTGCCAGCAGCGTGGGACAGGGGGTAGATGGCTACACCTTC.

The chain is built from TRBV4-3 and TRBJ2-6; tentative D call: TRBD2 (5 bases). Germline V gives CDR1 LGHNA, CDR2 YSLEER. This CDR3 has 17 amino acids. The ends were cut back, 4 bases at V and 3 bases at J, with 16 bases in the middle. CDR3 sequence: CASSREEPGFGANVLTF. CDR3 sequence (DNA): TGCGCCAGCAGCCGAGAAGAACCGGGGTTTGGGGCCAACGTCCTGACTTTC.

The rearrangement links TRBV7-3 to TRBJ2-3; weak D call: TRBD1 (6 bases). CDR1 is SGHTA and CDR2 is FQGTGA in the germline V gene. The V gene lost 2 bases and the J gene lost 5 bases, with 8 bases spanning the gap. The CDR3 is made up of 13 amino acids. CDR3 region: CASSLGGQDTQYF. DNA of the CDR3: TGTGCCAGCAGCTTAGGGGGCCAAGATACGCAGTATTTT.

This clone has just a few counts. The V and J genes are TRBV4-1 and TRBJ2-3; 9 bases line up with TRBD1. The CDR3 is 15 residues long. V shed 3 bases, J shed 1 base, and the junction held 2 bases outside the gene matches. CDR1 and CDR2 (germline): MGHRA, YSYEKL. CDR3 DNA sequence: TGCGCCAGCAGCCACGGACAGGGGCGCACAGATACGCAGTATTTT. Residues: CASSHGQGRTDTQYF.

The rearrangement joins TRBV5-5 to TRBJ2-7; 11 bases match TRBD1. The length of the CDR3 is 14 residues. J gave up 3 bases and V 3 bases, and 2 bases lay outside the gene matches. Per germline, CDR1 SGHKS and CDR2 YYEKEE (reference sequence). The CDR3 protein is CASSSGTGGYEQYF. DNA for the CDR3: TGTGCCAGCAGCTCGGGGACAGGGGGCTACGAGCAGTACTTC.

CDR3 amino acids: CASSEVLTSGSYEQYF. The CDR3 DNA reads TGTGCCAGCAGTGAAGTTTTAACTAGCGGTTCCTACGAGCAGTACTTC. This sequence joins TRBV2 and TRBJ2-7, with 8 bases lining up with TRBD2. The CDR3 covers 16 residues. V trimming: 1 base; J trimming: 1 base; junction bases outside the gene matches: 6. The germline V gene has CDR1 SNHLY and CDR2 FYNNEI.

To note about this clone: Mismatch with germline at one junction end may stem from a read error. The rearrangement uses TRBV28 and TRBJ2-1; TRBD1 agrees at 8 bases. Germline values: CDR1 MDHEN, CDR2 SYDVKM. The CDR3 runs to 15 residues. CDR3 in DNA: TGTGCCAGCAGTTTTAGGGACAGGTCACCCCTGGAGCGGTTCTTC. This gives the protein CASSFRDRSPLERFF.

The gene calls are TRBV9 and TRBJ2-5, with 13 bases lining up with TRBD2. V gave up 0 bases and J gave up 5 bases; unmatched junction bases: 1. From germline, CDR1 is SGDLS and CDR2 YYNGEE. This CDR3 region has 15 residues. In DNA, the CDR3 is TGTGCCAGCAGCGTAGAGGGACTAGCGGGGGAGACCCAGTACTTC. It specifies CASSVEGLAGETQYF.

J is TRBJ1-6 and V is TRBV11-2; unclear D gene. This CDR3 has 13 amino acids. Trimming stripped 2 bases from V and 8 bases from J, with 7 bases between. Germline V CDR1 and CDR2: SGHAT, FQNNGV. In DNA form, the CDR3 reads TGTGCCAGCAGCTTAAAGCGGGATTCACCCCTCCACTTT. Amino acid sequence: CASSLKRDSPLHF.

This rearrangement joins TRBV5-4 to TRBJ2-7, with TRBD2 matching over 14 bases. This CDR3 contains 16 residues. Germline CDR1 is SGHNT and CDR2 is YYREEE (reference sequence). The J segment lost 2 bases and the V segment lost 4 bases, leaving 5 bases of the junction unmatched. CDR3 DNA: TGTGCCAGCAGCGGGACTAGCGGGAGTCCCGCCTACGAGCAGTACTTC. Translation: CASSGTSGSPAYEQYF.

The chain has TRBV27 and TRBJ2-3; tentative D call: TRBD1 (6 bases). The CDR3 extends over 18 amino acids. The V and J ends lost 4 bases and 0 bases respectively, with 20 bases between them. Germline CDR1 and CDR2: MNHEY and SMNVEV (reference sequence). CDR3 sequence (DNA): TGTGCCAGCAGTTCTCCCATCAGGGGTCTTACTAGCACAGATACGCAGTATTTT. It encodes CASSSPIRGLTSTDTQYF.

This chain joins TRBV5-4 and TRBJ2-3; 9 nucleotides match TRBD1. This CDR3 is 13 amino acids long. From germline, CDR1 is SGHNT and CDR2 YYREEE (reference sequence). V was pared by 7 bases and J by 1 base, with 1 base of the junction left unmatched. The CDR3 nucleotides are TGTGCCAGCTGGACAGGGGGCACAGATACGCAGTATTTT. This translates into CASWTGGTDTQYF.

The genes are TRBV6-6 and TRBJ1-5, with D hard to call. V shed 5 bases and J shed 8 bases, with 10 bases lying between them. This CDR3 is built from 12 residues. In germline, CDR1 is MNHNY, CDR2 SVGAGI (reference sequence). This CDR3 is CASSGKREPQHF. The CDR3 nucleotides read TGTGCCAGCAGTGGGAAGAGGGAGCCCCAGCATTTT.

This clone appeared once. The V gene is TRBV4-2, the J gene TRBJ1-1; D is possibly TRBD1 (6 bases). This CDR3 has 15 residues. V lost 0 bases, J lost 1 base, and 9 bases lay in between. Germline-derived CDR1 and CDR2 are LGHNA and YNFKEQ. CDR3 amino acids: CASSQDNRANTEAFF. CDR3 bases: TGTGCCAGCAGCCAAGATAACAGGGCGAACACTGAAGCTTTCTTT.